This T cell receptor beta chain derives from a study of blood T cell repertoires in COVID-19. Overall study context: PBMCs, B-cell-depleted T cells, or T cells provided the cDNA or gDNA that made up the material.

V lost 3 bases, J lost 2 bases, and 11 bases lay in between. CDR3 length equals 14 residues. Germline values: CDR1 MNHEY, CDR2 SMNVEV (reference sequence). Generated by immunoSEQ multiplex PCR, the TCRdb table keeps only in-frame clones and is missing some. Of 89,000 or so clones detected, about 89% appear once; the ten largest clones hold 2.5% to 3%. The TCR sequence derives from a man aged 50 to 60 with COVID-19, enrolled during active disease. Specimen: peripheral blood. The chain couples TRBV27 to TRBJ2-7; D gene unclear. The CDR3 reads CASSLYAVPYEQYF. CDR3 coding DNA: TGTGCCAGCAGTTTGTACGCAGTCCCCTACGAGCAGTACTTC.